This record covers a single TCR beta chain. The sample is drawn from a study of cytomegalovirus exposure and HLA in healthy donors. The CDR3 length is 15 residues. CDR1 and CDR2 (germline): PRHDT, FYEKMQ (reference sequence). V was trimmed by 2 bases and J by 5 bases, leaving 14 bases between them. Both 60 Vbeta primers and 13 Jbeta primers went into the PCR. Here immunoSEQ multiplex PCR was the method, and the copy in TCRdb shows in-frame clones only, minus some. The repertoire holds approximately 100,000 clones, with about 80% as singletons. Sequencing was carried out using PBMCs. V usage is TRBV13 and J usage is TRBJ2-3; D gene ambiguous. The receptor comes from a man aged 60 to 69 in good health and CMV-seropositive. The CDR3 nucleotides are TGTGCCAGCAGCTTAAGAACGGGTGTATTAGATACGCAGTATTTT. Protein: CASSLRTGVLDTQYF. The full variable domain, its missing parts supplied by reference TRBV13 and TRBJ2-3, is AAGVIQSPRHLIKEKRETATLKCYPIPRHDTVYWYQQGPGQDPQFLISFYEKMQSDKGSIPDRFSAQQFSDYHSELNMSSLELGDSALYFCASSLRTGVLDTQYFGPGTRLTVL.